The 11 T cell receptor beta chains given below trace back to one sample, sequenced in a study of shared clonotypes between healthy human individuals. Data came from immunoSEQ multiplex PCR; TCRdb stores just in-frame clones and leaves some out. This sample has 450,000 to 500,000 clones; more than 65% occur once, and the top ten carry roughly 13%. Sequencing was done on a sample of PBMCs. The source is a woman aged 40 to 55 in good health. Some clones in this sample may be carry-over from other donors' samples.

The rearrangement links TRBV11-2 to TRBJ2-7; the D is unclear. This CDR3 has 13 amino acids. The germline V and J ends were trimmed by 1 base and 2 bases, with 6 bases remaining between them. Looked up from germline, CDR1 is SGHAT and CDR2 is FQNNGV. CDR3 sequence reads: CASSLGGPYEQYF. The CDR3 nucleotides are TGTGCCAGCAGCTTAGGCGGACCCTACGAGCAGTACTTC.

For this clone: Within the sample, other DNA sequences also encode this same CDR3. The rearrangement links TRBV5-1 to TRBJ2-7, with D maybe TRBD1 (6 bases). The CDR3 is made up of 14 amino acids. CDR1 is SGHRS, CDR2 YFSETQ, per germline. V was trimmed by 0 bases and J by 0 bases, leaving 7 bases between them. This chain's CDR3 is CASSLEQGSYEQYF. DNA of the CDR3: TGCGCCAGCAGCTTGGAACAGGGCTCCTACGAGCAGTACTTC.

The chain uses TRBV7-2 and TRBJ2-2; tentative D call: TRBD2 (5 bases). V lost 0 bases to trimming and J lost 2 bases, with 10 bases between them. Germline V gene lookup returns CDR1 SGHTA and CDR2 FQGNSA. This CDR3 is built from 16 residues. The chain's CDR3 is CASSLAPGLNTGELFF. CDR3 DNA: TGTGCCAGCAGCTTAGCACCAGGACTTAACACCGGGGAGCTGTTTTTT. The full variable domain, completed using reference TRBV7-2 and TRBJ2-2, is GAGVSQSPSNKVTEKGKDVELRCDPISGHTALYWYRQSLGQGLEFLIYFQGNSAPDKSGLPSDRFSAERTGGSVSTLTIQRTQQEDSAVYLCASSLAPGLNTGELFFGEGSRLTVL.

The chain is built from TRBV28 and TRBJ2-1; no clear D gene. Trimming pared 5 bases from V and 4 bases from J, leaving 6 bases between. CDR3 length: 12 residues. Germline values: CDR1 MDHEN, CDR2 SYDVKM. The DNA of the CDR3 is TGTGCCAGCAGTAGAGTATACAATGAGCAGTTCTTC. Translated, it gives CASSRVYNEQFF. Combining the CDR3 with reference TRBV28 and TRBJ2-1 gives the whole variable domain DVKVTQSSRYLVKRTGEKVFLECVQDMDHENMFWYRQDPGLGLRLIYFSYDVKMKEKGDIPEGYSVSREKKERFSLILESASTNQTSMYLCASSRVYNEQFFGPGTRLTVL.

Details on this clone: Only one base separates this from a far larger clonotype, so it likely reflects a read error. The chain links TRBV30 to TRBJ2-7; D is possibly TRBD1 (6 bases). Deletions cut 3 bases from V and 0 bases from J, with 9 bases between. Germline V CDR1 and CDR2: GTSNPN, SVGIG (reference sequence). CDR3 size: 13 residues. CDR3 region: CAWRDSVSYEQYF. CDR3 nucleotides: TGTGCCTGGAGGGACAGTGTCTCCTACGAGCAGTACTTC.

This clone has only a few counts. A read error is possible here, since a much larger clone lies one base away. The chain joins TRBV30 to TRBJ2-6; TRBD1 is a possible D gene (5 bases). V shed 8 bases and J shed 3 bases, with 11 bases lying between them. Germline assignment: CDR1 GTSNPN and CDR2 SVGIG (reference sequence). CDR3 length equals 13 residues. The CDR3 loop reads CAGRGVGANVLTF. The CDR3 DNA sequence: TGTGCCGGAAGGGGTGTTGGGGCCAACGTCCTGACTTTC.

The rearrangement joins TRBV15 to TRBJ2-7, with D uncertain. In germline, CDR1 is LNHNV, CDR2 YYDKDF (reference sequence). V was clipped by 3 bases and J by 3 bases, with 18 bases between them. The CDR3 sequence is 16 residues long. CDR3 region: CATSRILGPQVYEQYF. The DNA of the CDR3 is TGTGCCACCAGCAGGATCCTCGGGCCTCAGGTCTACGAGCAGTACTTC.

This sequence joins TRBV18 and TRBJ2-3; D could derive from TRBD1 or TRBD2 (6 bases each). Trimming pared 3 bases from V and 2 bases from J, leaving 18 bases between. Germline CDR1 KGHSH, CDR2 LQKENI. This CDR3 has 17 amino acids. CDR3 sequence reads: CASSPGLGGGSTDTQYF. In DNA, the CDR3 is TGTGCCAGCTCACCGGGCTTAGGGGGAGGATCCACAGATACGCAGTATTTT.

CDR3 sequence (DNA): TGTGCCATCAGTGCCGGCTACCCCCAGAACGAGCAGTACTTC. Its protein product is CAISAGYPQNEQYF. The chain joins TRBV10-3 to TRBJ2-7; D gene uncertain. Trimming took 4 bases from V and 5 from J, leaving 15 bases between them. CDR3 length: 14 residues. Germline V gene lookup returns CDR1 ENHRY and CDR2 SYGVKD.

CDR3 residues: CASSPQGETQYF. The CDR3 DNA is TGTGCCAGCAGCCCACAGGGGGAGACCCAGTACTTC. The V and J genes are TRBV7-9 and TRBJ2-5, with TRBD1 identical over 7 bases. V lost 5 bases to trimming and J lost 5 bases; unmatched junction nucleotides: 2. The CDR3 runs to 12 residues. CDR1 and CDR2 from the germline V gene are SEHNR and FQNEAQ (reference sequence).

V gene TRBV4-1 combines with J gene TRBJ2-1; possibly TRBD2 for D (5 bases). This CDR3 is built from 15 residues. CDR1 is MGHRA, CDR2 YSYEKL, per germline. V lost 0 bases and J 6 bases, leaving 12 bases between the germline ends. CDR3 sequence (DNA): TGCGCCAGCAGCCAAGATGCCCTAGCACCCAATGAGCAGTTCTTC. Its protein product is CASSQDALAPNEQFF.